Shown below are 13 T cell receptor beta chains from a single sample sequenced in a study of cytomegalovirus exposure and HLA in healthy donors. PCR amplification relied on 60 Vbeta primers (plus 13 Jbeta primers). Sequencing used immunoSEQ multiplex PCR; TCRdb keeps in-frame clones, though not all of them. The table lists 100,000 to 150,000 clones, roughly 72% of them singletons. Sequencing was done on a sample of PBMCs. These receptors were taken from a man aged 35-49 years in good health and CMV-seropositive.

The rearrangement joins TRBV5-4 to TRBJ1-2; tentative D call: TRBD1 (6 bases). Trimming stripped 7 bases from V and 4 bases from J, with 17 bases between. The length of the CDR3 is 14 residues. Germline loops: CDR1 SGHNT, CDR2 YYREEE (reference sequence). CDR3 nucleotide sequence: TGTGCCAGCCAACAACAGGGTCTTCCCTATGGCTACACCTTC. Translated, it gives CASQQQGLPYGYTF.

The chain links TRBV9 to TRBJ2-3; tentative D call: TRBD2 (5 bases). Between the trimmed V and J ends, which lost 0 bases and 0 bases, there was a span of 8 bases. The CDR3 has 15 amino acids. Germline V gene data show CDR1 as SGDLS and CDR2 as YYNGEE. Written as DNA, the CDR3 is TGTGCCAGCAGCGTAGAGGACTTTAGCACAGATACGCAGTATTTT. Its translation: CASSVEDFSTDTQYF.

V usage is TRBV21-1 and J usage is TRBJ2-1; the table names TRBD1, a call not compared with the DNA. TRBV21-1 corresponds to a pseudogene. The CDR3 runs to 13 residues. CDR3 in DNA: TGTGCCAGCAGCATAGGACAACTCAATGAGCAGTTCTTC. This translates into CASSIGQLNEQFF.

In this sample, this clone turned up a few times. This chain joins TRBV28 and TRBJ2-5, with D possibly being TRBD2 (9 bases). Germline assignment: CDR1 MDHEN and CDR2 SYDVKM. V was pared by 4 bases and J by 4 bases, with 13 bases between. CDR3 length: 14 amino acids. In DNA, the CDR3 is TGTGCCAGCAGTTCTAGCGGGACAGGAGAGACCCAGTACTTC. Translation gives CASSSSGTGETQYF.

This clone was seen only a few times. The chain couples TRBV2 to TRBJ2-1; 10 positions match TRBD2. This CDR3 has 15 residues. Germline-derived CDR1 and CDR2 are SNHLY and FYNNEI. Trimming took 6 bases from V and 4 from J; bases not matched to a gene: 6. The CDR3 region is CASSPASGSYNEQFF. In nucleotides, the CDR3 is TGTGCCAGCAGCCCGGCTAGCGGGAGTTACAATGAGCAGTTCTTC.

The chain is built from TRBV30 and TRBJ1-1; D is unclear. Trimming shortened V by 8 bases and J by 1 base, and 8 bases separated the two germline ends. Germline CDR1 is GTSNPN and CDR2 is SVGIG (reference sequence). This CDR3 is built from 11 residues. The CDR3 loop is CALGRNTEAFF. In DNA form, the CDR3 reads TGTGCCCTAGGGAGGAACACTGAAGCTTTCTTT.

This clone was observed a handful of times. The chain has TRBV9 and TRBJ1-2; no definite D call. The length of the CDR3 is 15 residues. The V end lost 4 bases, the J end lost 0 bases, and 13 bases lay between the germline ends. Germline CDR1 SGDLS, CDR2 YYNGEE. DNA of the CDR3: TGTGCCAGCAGCCCTCGGGATTATTCTAACTATGGCTACACCTTC. Protein product: CASSPRDYSNYGYTF.

The chain joins TRBV28 to TRBJ2-1, with D tentatively TRBD2 (5 bases). Germline assignment: CDR1 MDHEN and CDR2 SYDVKM. Deletions cut 6 bases from V and 5 bases from J, with 11 bases between. This CDR3 has 13 amino acids. CDR3 bases: TGTGCCAGCAGCTCCGGACTCCACAATGAGCAGTTCTTC. This codes for CASSSGLHNEQFF.

The V and J genes are TRBV9 and TRBJ2-4, with D unresolved. Germline CDR1 SGDLS, CDR2 YYNGEE. This CDR3 contains 14 residues. The V end lost 0 bases, the J end lost 0 bases, and 4 bases lay between the germline ends. CDR3 residues: CASSVGLAKNIQYF. In nucleotides, the CDR3 is TGTGCCAGCAGCGTAGGGCTAGCCAAAAACATTCAGTACTTC. Looking up the rest from reference TRBV9 and TRBJ2-4 gives the full variable domain: DSGVTQTPKHLITATGQRVTLRCSPRSGDLSVYWYQQSLDQGLQFLIQYYNGEERAKGNILERFSAQQFPDLHSELNLSSLELGDSALYFCASSVGLAKNIQYFGAGTRLSVL.

The chain couples TRBV7-3 to TRBJ2-3; 7 bases match TRBD2. Germline V gene data show CDR1 as SGHTA and CDR2 as FQGTGA. The length of the CDR3 is 15 residues. V shed 5 bases, J shed 2 bases, and the junction held 7 bases outside the gene matches. The CDR3 reads CASSRKAGPTDTQYF. The CDR3 nucleotides read TGTGCCAGCAGCCGTAAAGCGGGGCCCACAGATACGCAGTATTTT.

The chain combines TRBV7-8 with TRBJ2-1, with 8 nucleotides matching TRBD2. Looked up from germline, CDR1 is SGHVS and CDR2 is FQNEAQ. This CDR3 is 14 amino acids long. The junction had 4 bases not matched to a gene; V was cut back by 1 base and J by 8 bases. The CDR3, as DNA: TGTGCCAGCAGCTTAGTTTTGACTAGCGATGAGCAGTTCTTC. It is translated as CASSLVLTSDEQFF.

The chain recombines TRBV18 with TRBJ2-5, with a possible D match to TRBD2 (6 bases). In germline, CDR1 is KGHSH, CDR2 LQKENI. Deletions cut 3 bases from V and 4 bases from J, with 12 bases between. The CDR3 is made up of 14 amino acids. The chain's CDR3 is CASSPISGGETQYF. CDR3 coding DNA: TGTGCCAGCTCACCTATTAGCGGCGGAGAGACCCAGTACTTC. Full variable domain (outside the CDR3, taken from reference TRBV18 and TRBJ2-5): NAGVMQNPRHLVRRRGQEARLRCSPMKGHSHVYWYRQLPEEGLKFMVYLQKENIIDESGMPKERFSAEFPKEGPSILRIQQVVRGDSAAYFCASSPISGGETQYFGPGTRLLVL.

V usage is TRBV29-1 and J usage is TRBJ2-7; D is perhaps TRBD2 (6 bases). The germline CDR1 and CDR2 sequences are SQVTM and ANQGSEA. The CDR3 runs to 13 residues. Trimming removed 5 bases at V and 1 base at J, with 12 bases between. Here the CDR3 DNA reads TGCAGCGTTCCTGGGGACTTATCCTACGAGCAGTACTTC. Translation gives CSVPGDLSYEQYF.